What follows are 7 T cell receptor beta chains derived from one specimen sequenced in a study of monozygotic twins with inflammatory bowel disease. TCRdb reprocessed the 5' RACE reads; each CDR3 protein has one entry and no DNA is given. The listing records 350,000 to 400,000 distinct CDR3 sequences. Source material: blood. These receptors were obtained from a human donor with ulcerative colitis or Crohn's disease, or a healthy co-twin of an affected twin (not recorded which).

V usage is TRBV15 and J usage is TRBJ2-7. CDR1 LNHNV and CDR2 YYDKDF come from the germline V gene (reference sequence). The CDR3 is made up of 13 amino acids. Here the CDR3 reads CATSRAAGYEQYF.

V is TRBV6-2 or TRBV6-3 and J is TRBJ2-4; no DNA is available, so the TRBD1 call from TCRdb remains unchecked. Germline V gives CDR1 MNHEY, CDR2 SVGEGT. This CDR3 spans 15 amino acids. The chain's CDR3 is CASSYSVRGKNIQYF.

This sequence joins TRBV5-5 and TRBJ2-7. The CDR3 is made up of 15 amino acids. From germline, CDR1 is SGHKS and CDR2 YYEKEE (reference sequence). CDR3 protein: CASSLGPDRSYEQYF.

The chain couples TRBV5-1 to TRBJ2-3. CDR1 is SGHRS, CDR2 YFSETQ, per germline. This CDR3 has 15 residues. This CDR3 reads CASSLMGARTDTQYF.

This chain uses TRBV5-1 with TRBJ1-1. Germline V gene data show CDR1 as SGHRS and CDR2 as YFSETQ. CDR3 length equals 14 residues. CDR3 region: CASSSDTVNTEAFF. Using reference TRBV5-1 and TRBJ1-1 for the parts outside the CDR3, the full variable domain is KAGVTQTPRYLIKTRGQQVTLSCSPISGHRSVSWYQQTPGQGLQFLFEYFSETQRNKGNFPGRFSGRQFSNSRSEMNVSTLELGDSALYLCASSSDTVNTEAFFGQGTRLTVV.

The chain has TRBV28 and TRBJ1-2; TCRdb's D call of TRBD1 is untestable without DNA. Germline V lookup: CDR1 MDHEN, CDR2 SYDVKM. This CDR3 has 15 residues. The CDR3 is CASRFQGAGGYGYTF.

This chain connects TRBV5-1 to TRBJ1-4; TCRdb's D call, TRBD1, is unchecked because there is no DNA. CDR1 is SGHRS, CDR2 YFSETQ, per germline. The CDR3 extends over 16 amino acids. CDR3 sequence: CASSPLPGGQNEKLFF.